The 15 T cell receptor beta chains below all came from one sample that was sequenced in a study of identical twins. TCRdb recomputed calls from the 5' RACE reads with MiXCR, one row per CDR3 protein. The repertoire holds hundreds of thousands of distinct CDR3 sequences, more than 20% seen once, with 2.5% to 3.5% in the top ten. This sample was also put to use in a study of T cells expressing NK-cell markers.

The sequencing sample was made of CD4+ T cells sorted from blood. The receptors were gathered from a woman aged 18-29 years in good health.

In its sample, this clonotype was seen a few times. This sequence joins TRBV20-1 and TRBJ1-5; D is perhaps TRBD1 (5 bases). This CDR3 has 13 amino acids. The V gene lost 3 bases and the J gene lost 5 bases, with 11 bases spanning the gap. Per the germline V gene, CDR1 is DFQATT and CDR2 is SNEGSKA (reference sequence). This chain's CDR3 is CSARWQGHQPQHF. The CDR3 DNA sequence: TGCAGTGCTAGGTGGCAGGGCCATCAGCCCCAGCATTTT.

This clonotype has just a few counts. This sequence joins TRBV12-3 or TRBV12-4 and TRBJ2-1, with a weak D call TRBD2 (6 bases). The CDR3 is 16 amino acids. The germline V and J ends were trimmed by 3 bases and 5 bases, with 17 bases remaining between them. The CDR3 DNA reads TGTGCCAGCAGTTTCCGCCCTGGGGGGAACGACAATGAGCAGTTCTTC. Amino acids: CASSFRPGGNDNEQFF.

This clonotype was seen a few times. The rearrangement joins TRBV12-3 or TRBV12-4 to TRBJ2-7; a weak D match, TRBD1 (6 bases). The CDR3 totals 12 residues. The V end was cut by 6 bases, the J end by 5 bases, with 11 bases between. The DNA of the CDR3 is TGTGCCAGCAGCCCGGACAGCCACGAGCAGTACTTC. Amino acids: CASSPDSHEQYF.

V and J are TRBV10-2 and TRBJ2-2, with 7 nucleotides matching TRBD2. The CDR3 has 16 residues. J gave up 6 bases and V 7 bases, and 14 bases lay outside the gene matches. Germline V lookup: CDR1 WSHSY, CDR2 SAAADI. CDR3 amino acids: CASMRWEGIGAGELFF. CDR3 bases: TGCGCCAGCATGAGGTGGGAGGGGATAGGCGCCGGGGAGCTGTTTTTT.

This clonotype was observed a few times. The V gene is TRBV5-1, the J gene TRBJ2-1, with TRBD2 identical over 8 bases. CDR1 and CDR2 (germline): SGHRS, YFSETQ. The V and J ends lost 4 bases and 8 bases, in that order; junction bases with no gene match: 8. The CDR3 contains 14 residues. This CDR3 reads CASSMGTSYDEQFF. CDR3 DNA sequence: TGCGCCAGCAGCATGGGGACTAGTTACGATGAGCAGTTCTTC. The complete variable domain, with remaining parts taken from reference TRBV5-1 and TRBJ2-1, reads KAGVTQTPRYLIKTRGQQVTLSCSPISGHRSVSWYQQTPGQGLQFLFEYFSETQRNKGNFPGRFSGRQFSNSRSEMNVSTLELGDSALYLCASSMGTSYDEQFFGPGTRLTVL.

The chain joins TRBV7-9 to TRBJ2-7; D is unresolved. Trimming stripped 2 bases from V and 4 bases from J, with 15 bases between. From germline, CDR1 is SEHNR and CDR2 FQNEAQ (reference sequence). This CDR3 has 15 residues. Written as DNA, the CDR3 is TGTGCCAGCAGCTTACCGGGCAGTCCTATATACGAGCAGTACTTC. Translating it yields CASSLPGSPIYEQYF. The whole variable domain, filled in from reference TRBV7-9 and TRBJ2-7, reads DTGVSQNPRHKITKRGQNVTFRCDPISEHNRLYWYRQTLGQGPEFLTYFQNEAQLEKSRLLSDRFSAERPKGSFSTLEIQRTEQGDSAMYLCASSLPGSPIYEQYFGPGTRLTVT.

This clonotype has more than one count but fewer than ten. The rearrangement joins TRBV6-5 to TRBJ1-5; a possible D gene is TRBD1 (5 bases). This CDR3 contains 12 residues. Looked up from germline, CDR1 is MNHEY and CDR2 is SVGAGI. V lost 9 bases and J lost 9, with 15 bases in between. The CDR3 DNA is TGTGCCAGTCAGACAGCCGGACGGCCCCAGCATTTT. Protein: CASQTAGRPQHF.

The genes are TRBV2 and TRBJ2-7; tentatively, D is TRBD2 (6 bases). The germline V gene has CDR1 SNHLY and CDR2 FYNNEI. The V end lost 4 bases, the J end lost 2 bases, and 12 bases lay between the germline ends. The CDR3 spans 14 residues. CDR3 DNA: TGTGCCAGCAGTGCGGAGCGGGCTGCCTACGAGCAGTACTTC. This translates into CASSAERAAYEQYF.

The chain employs TRBV7-9 and TRBJ2-7; TRBD1 agrees at 7 bases. Trimming removed 4 bases from V and 0 bases from J; junction bases left unmatched: 6. From germline, CDR1 is SEHNR and CDR2 FQNEAQ (reference sequence). The CDR3 has 15 amino acids. As DNA, the CDR3 is TGTGCCAGCAGCTCCCCCTACAGGGGCTCCTACGAGCAGTACTTC. Protein: CASSSPYRGSYEQYF.

Only a few counts were recorded for this clonotype. The chain joins TRBV5-1 to TRBJ1-2; a possible D gene is TRBD1 (6 bases). This CDR3 region has 14 residues. Trimming left V 1 base short and J 7 bases short, with 14 bases between. Germline V gives CDR1 SGHRS, CDR2 YFSETQ. CDR3 in amino acids: CASSLKRLGGGYTF. CDR3 coding DNA: TGCGCCAGCAGCTTGAAACGGCTAGGGGGTGGCTACACCTTC.

For the CDR3, the DNA is TGTGCCAGCAGCGTAGGGCACGACAATGAGCAGTTCTTC. Residues: CASSVGHDNEQFF. The rearrangement links TRBV9 to TRBJ2-1; D unclear. V was pared by 0 bases and J by 5 bases, with 6 bases between. Germline V gene sequence: CDR1 SGDLS, CDR2 YYNGEE. This CDR3 has 13 amino acids. Together with reference TRBV9 and TRBJ2-1, the CDR3 gives the full variable domain: DSGVTQTPKHLITATGQRVTLRCSPRSGDLSVYWYQQSLDQGLQFLIQYYNGEERAKGNILERFSAQQFPDLHSELNLSSLELGDSALYFCASSVGHDNEQFFGPGTRLTVL.

This clonotype has a handful of counts. The chain links TRBV20-1 to TRBJ1-3; D is unresolved. The CDR3 loop spans 11 amino acids. V shed 8 bases and J shed 4 bases, with 9 bases lying between them. The germline V gene has CDR1 DFQATT and CDR2 SNEGSKA (reference sequence). In nucleotides, the CDR3 is TGCAGTCCCGCGACCGGAAACACCATATATTTT. Its translation is CSPATGNTIYF.

The V and J genes are TRBV15 and TRBJ1-1, with 7 bases that match TRBD1. CDR1 is LNHNV, CDR2 YYDKDF, per germline (reference sequence). V gave up 7 bases and J gave up 8 bases; unmatched junction bases: 28. The CDR3 sequence is 19 residues long. As DNA, the CDR3 is TGTGCCACCACCACATCAGGGAGGGGGCAGAGGGGCCCTTGGGTCGAAGCTTTCTTT. The encoded protein is CATTTSGRGQRGPWVEAFF.

This clonotype was seen more than once but under ten times. This chain joins TRBV11-2 and TRBJ2-1; D possibly corresponds to TRBD2 (6 bases). Germline V gene lookup returns CDR1 SGHAT and CDR2 FQNNGV. The CDR3 loop spans 18 amino acids. V was shortened by 0 bases and J by 3 bases, with 18 bases between the two germline ends. The CDR3 bases are TGTGCCAGCAGCTTAGAGCCTGGGGGGTGGATGGGCTACAATGAGCAGTTCTTC. Encoded protein: CASSLEPGGWMGYNEQFF.

This clonotype was detected only once. The rearrangement joins TRBV2 to TRBJ2-7; no reliable D call. Trimming pared 2 bases from V and 8 bases from J, leaving 10 bases between. The CDR3 extends over 12 amino acids. Germline lookup yields CDR1 SNHLY and CDR2 FYNNEI. This CDR3 reads CASSESELKQYF. The DNA for the CDR3 is TGTGCCAGCAGTGAATCTGAACTGAAGCAGTACTTC.